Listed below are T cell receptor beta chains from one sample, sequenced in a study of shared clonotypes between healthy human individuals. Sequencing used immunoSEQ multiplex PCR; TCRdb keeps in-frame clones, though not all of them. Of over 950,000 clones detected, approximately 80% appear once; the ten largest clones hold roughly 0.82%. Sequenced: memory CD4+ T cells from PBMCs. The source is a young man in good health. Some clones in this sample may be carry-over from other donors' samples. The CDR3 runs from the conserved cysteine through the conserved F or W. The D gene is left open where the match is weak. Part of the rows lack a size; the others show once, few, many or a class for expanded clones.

CDR3: CASSFPGTGGYEQYF
DNA: TGTGCCAGCAGCTTCCCCGGGACAGGGGGCTACGAGCAGTACTTC
V: TRBV7-2
size: .
D: TRBD1
J: TRBJ2-7

CDR3: CASSESSAVNRGEETQYF
DNA: TGCGCCAGCAGTGAGTCGAGCGCTGTAAACAGGGGGGAAGAGACCCAGTACTTC
V: TRBV10-1
size: .
D: TRBD1
J: TRBJ2-5

CDR3: CASSLQGTGNTIYF
DNA: TGTGCCAGCAGCCTACAGGGGACTGGAAACACCATATATTTT
V: TRBV5-4
size: .
D: TRBD1
J: TRBJ1-3

CDR3: CASRPEAGQRETQYF
DNA: TGTGCCAGCCGTCCCGAGGCGGGACAGCGAGAGACCCAGTACTTC
V: TRBV28
size: many
D: .
J: TRBJ2-5

CDR3: CASSSHPTSEQYF
DNA: TGTGCCAGCAGCTCCCACCCCACTAGCGAGCAGTACTTC
V: TRBV11-3
size: many
D: .
J: TRBJ2-7

CDR3: CASSPLWGAGGYTF
DNA: TGTGCCAGCAGCCCCCTGTGGGGGGCGGGTGGCTACACCTTC
V: TRBV5-8
size: .
D: .
J: TRBJ1-2

CDR3: CASTNTQKLNEQFF
DNA: TGTGCCAGCACCAATACCCAGAAGCTCAATGAGCAGTTCTTC
V: TRBV28
size: .
D: .
J: TRBJ2-1

CDR3: CASSLLNTADGYTF
DNA: TGTGCCAGCAGCCTACTTAATACCGCGGATGGCTACACCTTC
V: TRBV7-3
size: .
D: .
J: TRBJ1-2

CDR3: CASIERLAYNEQFF
DNA: TGCGCCAGCATCGAGCGCCTTGCCTACAATGAGCAGTTCTTC
V: TRBV10-2
size: once
D: .
J: TRBJ2-1

CDR3: CASSPPRGNTGELFF
DNA: TGTGCCAGCAGCCCCCCCAGGGGGAACACCGGGGAGCTGTTTTTT
V: TRBV9
size: .
D: .
J: TRBJ2-2

CDR3: CASRGGTGSFGTEAFF
DNA: TGTGCCAGCAGGGGGGGAACAGGGAGTTTCGGCACTGAAGCTTTCTTT
V: TRBV28
size: few
D: .
J: TRBJ1-1

CDR3: CASSLGLASTGELFF
DNA: TGTGCCAGCAGTTTAGGACTAGCGAGCACCGGGGAGCTGTTTTTT
V: TRBV28
size: many
D: TRBD2
J: TRBJ2-2

CDR3: CASSLRGAGQRDSTQHF
DNA: TGTGCCAGCAGCTTAAGAGGTGCGGGACAGAGGGACAGTACCCAGCATTTT
V: TRBV7-3
size: few
D: TRBD1
J: TRBJ1-5

CDR3: CASRRAGIHNEQFF
DNA: TGTGCCAGCAGGAGGGCGGGGATCCACAATGAGCAGTTCTTC
V: TRBV6-1
size: .
D: .
J: TRBJ2-1

CDR3: CASRPQGATEAFF
DNA: TGTGCCAGCAGACCCCAGGGTGCCACTGAAGCTTTCTTT
V: TRBV28
size: many
D: .
J: TRBJ1-1

CDR3: CASTREGRGNEKLFF
DNA: TGTGCCAGCACCCGGGAGGGCCGAGGCAATGAAAAACTGTTTTTT
V: TRBV4-2
size: .
D: .
J: TRBJ1-4

CDR3: CASSSLAGGPDTQYF
DNA: TGTGCCAGCTCCTCACTAGCGGGAGGACCAGATACGCAGTATTTT
V: TRBV18
size: .
D: TRBD2
J: TRBJ2-3

CDR3: CASSLPGEVYGYTF
DNA: TGTGCCAGCAGCCTTCCAGGGGAAGTCTATGGCTACACCTTC
V: TRBV7-2
size: many
D: .
J: TRBJ1-2

CDR3: CASSPPTGEYGYTF
DNA: TGTGCCAGCTCACCACCGACAGGCGAATATGGCTACACCTTC
V: TRBV18
size: .
D: .
J: TRBJ1-2

CDR3: CASSLSGYEQYF
DNA: TGTGCCAGCAGCTTGTCAGGATACGAGCAGTACTTC
V: TRBV5-8
size: .
D: .
J: TRBJ2-7

CDR3: CASSSAAGQSSEQYF
DNA: TGTGCCAGCAGCTCCGCCGCGGGACAGTCATCCGAGCAGTACTTC
V: TRBV25-1
size: .
D: .
J: TRBJ2-7

CDR3: CASSRRQDNQPQHF
DNA: TGTGCCAGCAGTCGTCGACAGGACAATCAGCCCCAGCATTTT
V: TRBV27
size: few
D: .
J: TRBJ1-5

CDR3: CASSPYPTGARGKLFF
DNA: TGTGCCAGCAGTCCTTATCCGACAGGGGCTAGGGGAAAACTGTTTTTT
V: TRBV28
size: .
D: TRBD1
J: TRBJ1-4

CDR3: CAISESRESNYSYTF
DNA: TGTGCCATCAGTGAGTCTAGGGAGTCTAACTATAGCTACACCTTC
V: TRBV10-3
size: .
D: .
J: TRBJ1-2

CDR3: CACGQGVDEQFF
DNA: TGTGCCTGCGGACAGGGGGTCGATGAGCAGTTCTTC
V: TRBV30
size: .
D: TRBD1
J: TRBJ2-1

CDR3: CASSLGQGYNEQFF
DNA: TGTGCCAGCAGTCTCGGACAGGGATACAATGAGCAGTTCTTC
V: TRBV27
size: .
D: TRBD1
J: TRBJ2-1

CDR3: CASSATTRTDTQYF
DNA: TGTGCCAGCAGCGCAACGACCCGCACAGATACGCAGTATTTT
V: TRBV9
size: many
D: .
J: TRBJ2-3

CDR3: CASSSPPGTPSQTQYF
DNA: TGTGCCAGCAGCTCGCCACCCGGGACACCCAGTCAGACCCAGTACTTC
V: TRBV7-8
size: .
D: .
J: TRBJ2-5

CDR3: CASSLEASGASYEQYF
DNA: TGCGCCAGCAGCTTGGAAGCTAGCGGGGCCTCCTACGAGCAGTACTTC
V: TRBV5-1
size: .
D: TRBD2
J: TRBJ2-7

CDR3: CAWSEFRTLSGNTIYF
DNA: TGTGCCTGGAGCGAATTTAGGACACTTAGTGGAAACACCATATATTTT
V: TRBV30
size: .
D: .
J: TRBJ1-3

CDR3: CASSQKGTGSYEQYF
DNA: TGTGCCAGCTCACAAAAGGGGACAGGGTCCTACGAGCAGTACTTC
V: TRBV18
size: .
D: TRBD1
J: TRBJ2-7

CDR3: CASSPRAAGAEGANVLTF
DNA: TGCGCCAGCAGCCCAAGGGCTGCAGGCGCCGAAGGGGCCAACGTCCTGACTTTC
V: TRBV4-3
size: .
D: .
J: TRBJ2-6

CDR3: CASSVYPGGGSFTGANVLTF
DNA: TGTGCCAGCAGCGTGTACCCTGGGGGCGGGAGTTTTACTGGGGCCAACGTCCTGACTTTC
V: TRBV9
size: .
D: .
J: TRBJ2-6

CDR3: CASSLAVWDRGVEQYF
DNA: TGCGCCAGCAGCTTGGCTGTCTGGGACAGGGGCGTGGAGCAGTACTTC
V: TRBV5-1
size: .
D: TRBD1
J: TRBJ2-7

CDR3: CASKQGGWGGLYEQYF
DNA: TGTGCCAGCAAACAGGGGGGTTGGGGGGGACTCTACGAGCAGTACTTC
V: TRBV27
size: .
D: .
J: TRBJ2-7

CDR3: CASSDSPTGGYTF
DNA: TGTGCCAGCAGTGATAGTCCCACCGGAGGCTACACCTTC
V: TRBV28
size: once
D: .
J: TRBJ1-2

CDR3: CASSESRGSGDTQYF
DNA: TGTGCCAGCAGTGAATCCCGCGGGTCGGGCGATACGCAGTATTTT
V: TRBV25-1
size: .
D: .
J: TRBJ2-3

CDR3: CASKLDGDSGNTIYF
DNA: TGTGCCAGCAAACTGGACGGCGACTCTGGAAACACCATATATTTT
V: TRBV6-1
size: .
D: .
J: TRBJ1-3

CDR3: CASSPGLAGTYSYNEQFF
DNA: TGTGCCAGCAGCCCGGGACTAGCGGGAACTTACTCCTACAATGAGCAGTTCTTC
V: TRBV5-4
size: .
D: TRBD2
J: TRBJ2-1

CDR3: CASSNGLAGLRVNTGELFF
DNA: TGTGCCAGCAGCAACGGACTAGCGGGGCTGAGGGTGAACACCGGGGAGCTGTTTTTT
V: TRBV5-4
size: many
D: TRBD2
J: TRBJ2-2

CDR3: CASSVDRNTEAFF
DNA: TGTGCCAGCAGCGTCGACAGGAACACTGAAGCTTTCTTT
V: TRBV6-1
size: .
D: .
J: TRBJ1-1

CDR3: CASSLRGGRANAGELFF
DNA: TGTGCCAGCAGCTTACGAGGCGGGAGGGCTAACGCCGGGGAGCTGTTTTTT
V: TRBV7-9
size: .
D: TRBD2
J: TRBJ2-2

CDR3: CASSVGLPPSEAFF
DNA: TGTGCCAGCAGCGTAGGGCTGCCCCCCTCCGAGGCTTTCTTT
V: TRBV9
size: .
D: .
J: TRBJ1-1

CDR3: CASSSLGGRAALRDYEQYF
DNA: TGTGCCAGCAGCTCTCTAGGCGGCCGGGCCGCACTACGGGACTACGAGCAGTACTTC
V: TRBV28
size: .
D: .
J: TRBJ2-7

CDR3: CASRTGGQPQHF
DNA: TGTGCCAGCAGGACAGGGGGTCAGCCCCAGCATTTT
V: TRBV6-5
size: many
D: TRBD1
J: TRBJ1-5

CDR3: CASTRGPLGQETQYF
DNA: TGTGCCAGCACCCGCGGGCCCTTGGGCCAAGAGACCCAGTACTTC
V: TRBV6-1
size: .
D: .
J: TRBJ2-5

CDR3: CSVGLAGTSGNIQYF
DNA: TGCAGCGTTGGCCTAGCAGGGACCTCGGGGAACATTCAGTACTTC
V: TRBV29-1
size: .
D: .
J: TRBJ2-4

CDR3: CASSPGQGGGQPQHF
DNA: TGTGCCAGCTCACCAGGACAGGGGGGGGGTCAGCCCCAGCATTTT
V: TRBV18
size: .
D: TRBD1
J: TRBJ1-5